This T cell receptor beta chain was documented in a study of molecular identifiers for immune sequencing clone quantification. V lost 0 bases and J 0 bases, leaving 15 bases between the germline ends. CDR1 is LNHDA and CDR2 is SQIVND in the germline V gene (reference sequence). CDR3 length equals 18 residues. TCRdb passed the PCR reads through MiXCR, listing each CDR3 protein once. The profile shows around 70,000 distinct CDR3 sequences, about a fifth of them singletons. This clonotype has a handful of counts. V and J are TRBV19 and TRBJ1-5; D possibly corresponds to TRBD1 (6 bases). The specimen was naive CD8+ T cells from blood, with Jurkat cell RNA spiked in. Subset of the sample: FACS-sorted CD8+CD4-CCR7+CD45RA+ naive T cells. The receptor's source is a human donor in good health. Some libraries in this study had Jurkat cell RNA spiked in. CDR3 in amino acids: CASSIDPRTVYSNQPQHF. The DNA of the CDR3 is TGTGCCAGTAGTATAGACCCGCGGACAGTCTATAGCAATCAGCCCCAGCATTTT. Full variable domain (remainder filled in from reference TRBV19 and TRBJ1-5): DGGITQSPKYLFRKEGQNVTLSCEQNLNHDAMYWYRQDPGQGLRLIYYSQIVNDFQKGDIAEGYSVSREKKESFPLTVTSAQKNPTAFYLCASSIDPRTVYSNQPQHFGDGTRLSIL.